These T cell receptor beta chains were read from a single sample in a study of human T cells and chemical hapten exposure. TCRdb independently ran MiXCR on the RACE reads; one entry per CDR3 protein. The sample records under 200,000 distinct CDR3 sequences, approximately 31% being singletons. Here the sequenced sample was whole blood, taken in connection with sensitization to the hapten diphenylcyclopropenone (DPC). These receptors came from a woman in her twenties or thirties with alopecia areata. Some clones in this sample may be carry-over from other donors' samples. CDR3s include the opening cysteine and the closing phenylalanine or tryptophan. The order of the fields is J gene, V gene, clone size, D gene, CDR3 DNA, CDR3 protein. D genes are given only for firm matches. Clone size is not always given. Where it is, it says once, few, many or a class for expanded clones.

TRBJ2-3,TRBV5-1,.,.,TGCGCCAGCAGTGGGTCTAGCCCAGATACGCAGTATTTT,CASSGSSPDTQYF
TRBJ2-1,TRBV20-1,many,.,TGCAGTGCTAGCATTCAGGATAGGGCTGAGCAGTTCTTC,CSASIQDRAEQFF
TRBJ1-2,TRBV29-1,.,TRBD1,TGCAGCGTTGAGACAGGGGGGTATGGCTACACCTTC,CSVETGGYGYTF
TRBJ2-2,TRBV5-1,.,.,TGCGCCAGCAGCCTCCCCTCGCTAGCGTCCACCGGGGAGCTGTTTTTT,CASSLPSLASTGELFF
TRBJ2-7,TRBV20-1,few,.,TGCAGTGCTACCTTAGCGGAGAAGCAGTACTTC,CSATLAEKQYF
TRBJ2-1,TRBV11-2,few,TRBD2,TGTGCCAGCAGCTCAGCGGGAGCGTCATACAATGAGCAGTTCTTC,CASSSAGASYNEQFF
TRBJ1-1,TRBV29-1,.,.,TGCAGCGCCTTCAGGGAGAACACTGAAGCTTTCTTT,CSAFRENTEAFF
TRBJ2-1,TRBV29-1,.,.,TGCAGCGTTGAACGGGTCGATGAGCAGTTCTTC,CSVERVDEQFF
TRBJ2-7,TRBV4-1,.,.,TGCGCCAGCAGCCGAGAGGACAGTGACTACGAGCAGTACTTC,CASSREDSDYEQYF
TRBJ2-7,TRBV11-2,many,TRBD2,TGTGCCAGCAGCCCCCTTCGCGGGAGGGCCGGGGAGCAGTACTTC,CASSPLRGRAGEQYF
TRBJ2-2,TRBV13,.,.,TGTGCCAGCAGCTCGACATTGGGAACCGGGGAGCTGTTTTTT,CASSSTLGTGELFF
TRBJ2-3,TRBV28,.,.,TGTGCCAGCAGCCCCTTTAATTTGGGGTACACAGATACGCAGTATTTT,CASSPFNLGYTDTQYF
TRBJ2-7,TRBV29-1,.,.,TGCAGCGTTGACGGGGGTGGTTACGAGCAGTACTTC,CSVDGGGYEQYF
TRBJ2-3,TRBV28,.,.,TGTGCCAGCAGGTTAGGGGGAAGCACAGATACGCAGTATTTT,CASRLGGSTDTQYF
TRBJ2-5,TRBV14,.,.,TGTGCCAGCAGCCAAGCAGAGACCCAGTACTTC,CASSQAETQYF
TRBJ2-7,TRBV28,few,TRBD1,TGTGCCAGCAGTGGGGGACAGGACGACTACGAGCAGTACTTC,CASSGGQDDYEQYF
TRBJ2-1,TRBV5-1,.,TRBD2,TGCGCCAGCAGCTTGAGTCTAGCGGGACGGAATGAGCAGTTCTTC,CASSLSLAGRNEQFF
TRBJ1-2,TRBV4-1,few,TRBD1,TGCGCCAGCAGAGCAGGGGGGGCCGACTATGGCTACACCTTC,CASRAGGADYGYTF
TRBJ2-7,TRBV11-2,few,TRBD1,TGTGCCAGCAGCCAAGGGGGCGGCGAGCAGTACTTC,CASSQGGGEQYF
TRBJ1-2,TRBV30,few,.,TGTGCCTGGAGTGTATTTGGGCAGGGCCAAGGCTACACCTTC,CAWSVFGQGQGYTF
TRBJ1-1,TRBV27,.,TRBD1,TGTGCCAGCAGTAGGTCGATAAATTCTGGACAGGGAACTTTCTTT,CASSRSINSGQGTFF
TRBJ2-3,TRBV5-1,.,TRBD1,TGCGCCAGCAGCTTGTCAGGGGGAGGCACAGATACGCAGTATTTT,CASSLSGGGTDTQYF
TRBJ2-7,TRBV7-2,.,.,TGTGCCAGCAGTTTGGGGGACCCAAAATCCTACGAGCAGTACTTC,CASSLGDPKSYEQYF
TRBJ1-5,TRBV30,.,.,TGTGCCTGGAGTGTTTTTAGGGCAGTCGATCAGCCCCAGCATTTT,CAWSVFRAVDQPQHF
TRBJ1-5,TRBV20-1,many,.,TGCAGTGCTAGCCTGACCTCCGGGACGAAGTATCAGCCCCAGCATTTT,CSASLTSGTKYQPQHF
TRBJ2-7,TRBV12-3/TRBV12-4,.,.,TGTGCCAGCAGCACCGCCCTAGCGACCTACGAGCAGTACTTC,CASSTALATYEQYF
TRBJ2-7,TRBV3-1,.,.,TGTGCCAGCAGCCAACGGTCGGCCTACGAGCAGTACTTC,CASSQRSAYEQYF
TRBJ2-5,TRBV7-8,.,TRBD1,TGTGCCAGCAGCGCGGGGACAGGGGGCCGAGAGACCCAGTACTTC,CASSAGTGGRETQYF
TRBJ1-3,TRBV7-9,few,.,TGTGCAATAAGTCGGGACGGACCTGGAAACACCATATATTTT,CAISRDGPGNTIYF
TRBJ2-3,TRBV2,.,.,TGTGCCAGCAGTGAACGAGCAGATACGCAGTATTTT,CASSERADTQYF
TRBJ2-1,TRBV7-3,.,TRBD1,TGTGCCAGCAGCCCGGACAGGGGGGTTTACAATGAGCAGTTCTTC,CASSPDRGVYNEQFF
TRBJ1-1,TRBV9,.,.,TGTGCCAGCAACCGGGACCCAGACACTGAAGCTTTCTTT,CASNRDPDTEAFF
TRBJ1-5,TRBV29-1,once,.,TGCAGCGTACAGGGTCGGGGCAATCAGCCCCAGCATTTT,CSVQGRGNQPQHF
TRBJ2-3,TRBV5-4,.,TRBD1,TGTGCCAGCAGCTTACAGGGGGCTTCAGATACGCAGTATTTT,CASSLQGASDTQYF